This T cell receptor beta chain derives from a study of T cell repertoires in cytomegalovirus infection. Whole-study context: The authors relied on CMV epitopes, both recently identified HLA-C-restricted and well-studied HLA-B-restricted. Broader study findings: Dominating the ex vivo response were TCR beta clonotypes that were CMV-specific and HLA-C-restricted. Carriers of CMV and the relevant HLA type were discriminated by public TCR beta frequency.

One entry per CDR3 protein results from TCRdb running MiXCR on the reads. The sample yields around 200,000 distinct CDR3 sequences, roughly 34% seen once. In regard to this clonotype: Its antigen remains unidentified.

The V gene's germline CDR1 is SGHAT and CDR2 FQNNGV. The CDR3 length is 15 residues. J gave up 3 bases and V 5 bases, and 10 bases lay outside the gene matches. Sequenced material: CD8+ T cells from cultured PBMCs, taken from culture after CMV antigen stimulation. The chain is built from TRBV11-2 and TRBJ2-7; 7 positions agree with TRBD2. This sequence was found in a human donor in good health (CMV status not recorded). Some clones in this sample may be carry-over from other donors' samples. The CDR3 sequence is CASSIWASGNYEQYF. In nucleotides, the CDR3 is TGTGCCAGCAGCATTTGGGCTAGCGGAAACTACGAGCAGTACTTC.